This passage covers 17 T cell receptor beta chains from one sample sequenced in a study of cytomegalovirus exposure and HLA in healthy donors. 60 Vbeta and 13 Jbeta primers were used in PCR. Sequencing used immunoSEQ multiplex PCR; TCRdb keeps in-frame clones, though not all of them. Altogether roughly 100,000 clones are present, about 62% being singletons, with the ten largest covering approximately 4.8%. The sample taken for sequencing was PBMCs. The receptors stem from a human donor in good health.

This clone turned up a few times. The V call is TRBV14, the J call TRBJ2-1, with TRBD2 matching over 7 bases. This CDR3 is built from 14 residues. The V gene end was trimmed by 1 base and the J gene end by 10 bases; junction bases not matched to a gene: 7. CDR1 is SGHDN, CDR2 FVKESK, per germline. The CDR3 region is CASSQGGGFREQFF. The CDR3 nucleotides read TGTGCCAGCAGCCAAGGGGGGGGTTTTAGGGAGCAGTTCTTC.

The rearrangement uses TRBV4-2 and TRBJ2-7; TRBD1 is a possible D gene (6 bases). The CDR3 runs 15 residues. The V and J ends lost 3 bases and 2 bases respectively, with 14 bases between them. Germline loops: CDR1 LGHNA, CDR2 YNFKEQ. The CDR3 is CASSHNRDTPYEQYF. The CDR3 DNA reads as TGTGCCAGCAGCCACAACCGGGACACCCCCTACGAGCAGTACTTC.

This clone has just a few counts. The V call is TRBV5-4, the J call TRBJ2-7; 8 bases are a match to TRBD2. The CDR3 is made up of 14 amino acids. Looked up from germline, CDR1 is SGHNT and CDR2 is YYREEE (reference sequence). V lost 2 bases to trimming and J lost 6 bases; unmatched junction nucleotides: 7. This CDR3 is CASSFLGLVSEQYF. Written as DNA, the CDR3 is TGTGCCAGCAGCTTCTTGGGACTAGTCTCCGAGCAGTACTTC.

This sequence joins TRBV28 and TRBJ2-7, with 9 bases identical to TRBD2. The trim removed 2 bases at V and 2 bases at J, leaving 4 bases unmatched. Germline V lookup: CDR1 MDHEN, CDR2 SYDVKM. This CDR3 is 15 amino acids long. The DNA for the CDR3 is TGTGCCAGCAGTTTAACGGCGGGAGGGACCTACGAGCAGTACTTC. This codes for CASSLTAGGTYEQYF.

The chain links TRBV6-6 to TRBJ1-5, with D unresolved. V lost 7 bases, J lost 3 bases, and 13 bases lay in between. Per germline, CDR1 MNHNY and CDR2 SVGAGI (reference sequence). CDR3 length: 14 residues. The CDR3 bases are TGTGCCAGCAAAGGAGAGAATTTCAATCAGCCCCAGCATTTT. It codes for CASKGENFNQPQHF.

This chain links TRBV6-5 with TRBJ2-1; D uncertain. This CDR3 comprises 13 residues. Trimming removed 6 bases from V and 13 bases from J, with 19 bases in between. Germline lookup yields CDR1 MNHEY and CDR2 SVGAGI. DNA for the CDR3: TGTGCCAGCAGCATCCGGCCGCGCGGCTCCCAGTTCTTC. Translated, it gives CASSIRPRGSQFF.

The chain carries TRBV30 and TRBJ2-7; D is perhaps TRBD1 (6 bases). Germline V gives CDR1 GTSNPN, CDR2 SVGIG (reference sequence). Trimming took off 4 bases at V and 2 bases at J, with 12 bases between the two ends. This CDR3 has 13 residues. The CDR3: CAWMPGATYEQYF. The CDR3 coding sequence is TGTGCCTGGATGCCAGGGGCCACCTACGAGCAGTACTTC.

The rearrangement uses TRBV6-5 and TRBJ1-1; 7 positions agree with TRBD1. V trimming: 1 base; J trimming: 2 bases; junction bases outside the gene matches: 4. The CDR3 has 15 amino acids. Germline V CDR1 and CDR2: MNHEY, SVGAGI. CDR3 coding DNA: TGTGCCAGCAGTTACTACGGGACAGAAAACACTGAAGCTTTCTTT. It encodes CASSYYGTENTEAFF.

CDR3 DNA: TGTGCCAGCAGCGTCAGGGTGAATGTTGGCACAGATACGCAGTATTTT. Translating gives CASSVRVNVGTDTQYF. This chain links TRBV9 with TRBJ2-3, with a possible D match to TRBD1 (5 bases). Trimming took off 2 bases at V and 1 base at J, with 14 bases between the two ends. This CDR3 spans 16 amino acids. The germline V gene has CDR1 SGDLS and CDR2 YYNGEE.

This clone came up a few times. Here the CDR3 DNA reads TGTGCCAGCAGAGAGACAGGCAACACCGGGGAGCTGTTTTTT. It translates to CASRETGNTGELFF. This chain connects TRBV6-1 to TRBJ2-2; D perhaps matches TRBD1 (6 bases). Trimming stripped 6 bases from V and 2 bases from J, with 10 bases between. The CDR3 totals 14 residues. Per germline, CDR1 MNHNS and CDR2 SASEGT.

This CDR3 reads CASSFSSGFYEQFF. In nucleotides, the CDR3 is TGTGCCAGCAGCTTTTCTAGCGGGTTTTATGAGCAGTTCTTC. This chain links TRBV5-8 with TRBJ2-1, with TRBD2 matching over 8 bases. This CDR3 comprises 14 residues. Germline V CDR1 and CDR2: SGHTS, YDEGEE. V lost 2 bases to trimming and J lost 8 bases; unmatched junction nucleotides: 6.

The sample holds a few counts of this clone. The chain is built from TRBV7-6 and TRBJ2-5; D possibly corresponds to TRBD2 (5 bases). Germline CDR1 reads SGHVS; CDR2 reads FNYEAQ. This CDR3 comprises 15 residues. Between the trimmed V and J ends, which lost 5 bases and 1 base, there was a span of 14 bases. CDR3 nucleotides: TGTGCCAGCAGCCCCCTCCAGCGGTCCCAAGAGACCCAGTACTTC. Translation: CASSPLQRSQETQYF. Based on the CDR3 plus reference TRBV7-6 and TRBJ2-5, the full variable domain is GAGVSQSPRYKVTKRGQDVALRCDPISGHVSLYWYRQALGQGPEFLTYFNYEAQQDKSGLPNDRFSAERPEGSISTLTIQRTEQRDSAMYRCASSPLQRSQETQYFGPGTRLLVL.

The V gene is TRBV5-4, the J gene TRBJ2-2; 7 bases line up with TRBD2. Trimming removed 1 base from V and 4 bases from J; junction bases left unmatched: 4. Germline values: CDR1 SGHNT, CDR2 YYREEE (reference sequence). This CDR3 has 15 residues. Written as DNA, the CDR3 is TGTGCCAGCAGCTTGCCTAGCGGATCCACCGGGGAGCTGTTTTTT. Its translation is CASSLPSGSTGELFF.

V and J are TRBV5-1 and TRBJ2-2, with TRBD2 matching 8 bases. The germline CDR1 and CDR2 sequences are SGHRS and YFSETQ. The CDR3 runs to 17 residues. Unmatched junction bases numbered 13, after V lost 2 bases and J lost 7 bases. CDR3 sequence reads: CASSFDGRAGGNGELFF. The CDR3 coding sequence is TGCGCCAGCAGCTTCGACGGGAGGGCCGGAGGGAACGGGGAGCTGTTTTTT.

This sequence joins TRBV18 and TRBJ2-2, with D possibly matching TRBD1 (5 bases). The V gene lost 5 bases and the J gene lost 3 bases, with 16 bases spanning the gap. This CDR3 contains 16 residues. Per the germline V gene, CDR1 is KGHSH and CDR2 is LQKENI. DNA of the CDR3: TGTGCCAGCTCAATGAAGGCGCCAGGGTACACCGGGGAGCTGTTTTTT. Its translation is CASSMKAPGYTGELFF.

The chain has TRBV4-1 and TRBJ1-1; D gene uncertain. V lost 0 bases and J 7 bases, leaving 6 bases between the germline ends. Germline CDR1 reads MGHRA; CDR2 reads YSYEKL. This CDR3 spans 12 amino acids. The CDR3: CASSQDLIEAFF. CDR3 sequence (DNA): TGCGCCAGCAGCCAAGATCTAATTGAAGCTTTCTTT.

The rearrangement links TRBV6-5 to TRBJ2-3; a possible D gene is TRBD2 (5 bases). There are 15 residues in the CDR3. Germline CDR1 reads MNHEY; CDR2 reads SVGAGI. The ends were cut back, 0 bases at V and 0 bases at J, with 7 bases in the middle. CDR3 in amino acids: CASSYSGVSTDTQYF. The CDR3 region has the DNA TGTGCCAGCAGTTACTCGGGAGTCAGCACAGATACGCAGTATTTT.